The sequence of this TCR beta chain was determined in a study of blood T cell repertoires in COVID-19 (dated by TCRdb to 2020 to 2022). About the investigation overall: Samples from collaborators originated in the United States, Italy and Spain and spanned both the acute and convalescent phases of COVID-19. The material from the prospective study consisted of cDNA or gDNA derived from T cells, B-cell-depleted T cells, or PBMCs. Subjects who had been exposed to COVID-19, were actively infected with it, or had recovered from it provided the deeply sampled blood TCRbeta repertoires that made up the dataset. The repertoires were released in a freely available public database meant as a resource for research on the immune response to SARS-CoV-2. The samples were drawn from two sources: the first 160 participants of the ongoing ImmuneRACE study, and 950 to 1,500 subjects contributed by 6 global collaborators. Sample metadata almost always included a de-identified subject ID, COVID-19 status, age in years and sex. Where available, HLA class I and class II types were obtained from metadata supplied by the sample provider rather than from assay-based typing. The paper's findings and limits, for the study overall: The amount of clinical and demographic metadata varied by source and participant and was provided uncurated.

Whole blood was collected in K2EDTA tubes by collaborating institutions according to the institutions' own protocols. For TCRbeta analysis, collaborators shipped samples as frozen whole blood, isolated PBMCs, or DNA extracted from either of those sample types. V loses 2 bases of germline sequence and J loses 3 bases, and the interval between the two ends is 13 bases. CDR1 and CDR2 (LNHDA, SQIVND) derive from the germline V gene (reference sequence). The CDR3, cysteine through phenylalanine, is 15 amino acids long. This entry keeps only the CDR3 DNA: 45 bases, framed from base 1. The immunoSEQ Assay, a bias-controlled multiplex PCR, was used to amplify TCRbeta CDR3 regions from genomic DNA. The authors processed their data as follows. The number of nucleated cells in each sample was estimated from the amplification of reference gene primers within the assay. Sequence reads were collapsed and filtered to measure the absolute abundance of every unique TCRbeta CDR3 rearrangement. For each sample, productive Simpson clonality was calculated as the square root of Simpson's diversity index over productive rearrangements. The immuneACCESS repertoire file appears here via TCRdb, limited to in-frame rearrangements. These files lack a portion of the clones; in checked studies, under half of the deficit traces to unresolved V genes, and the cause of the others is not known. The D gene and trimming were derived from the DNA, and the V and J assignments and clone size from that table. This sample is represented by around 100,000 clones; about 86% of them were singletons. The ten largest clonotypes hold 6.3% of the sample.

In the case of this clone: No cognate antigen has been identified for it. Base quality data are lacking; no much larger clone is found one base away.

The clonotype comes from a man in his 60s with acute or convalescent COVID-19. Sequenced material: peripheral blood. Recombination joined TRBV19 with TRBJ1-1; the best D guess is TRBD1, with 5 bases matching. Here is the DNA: TGTGCCAGTAGTATAATCGGCAGGGTTGACACTGAAGCTTTCTTT. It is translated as CASSIIGRVDTEAFF.